These 17 T cell receptor beta chains came from one sample sequenced in a study of cytomegalovirus exposure and HLA in healthy donors (dated by TCRdb to the late 2010s). Library method: the immunoSEQ multiplex PCR assay. For the multiplex PCR, a mixture combining 60 forward primers for TCR Vbeta segments and 13 reverse primers for TCR Jbeta segments was used. Here the immuneACCESS table is served through TCRdb, limited to in-frame sequences with V and J called. Missing clones are a known gap in these copies; in checked studies unresolved V genes cover under half, and the rest lacks a known reason. The sample includes about 200,000 clones, with roughly 80% observed a single time. Around 1.7% of the sample lies in the top ten. Material for sequencing was PBMCs. These receptors were taken from a woman aged 18-30 years in good health and CMV-seronegative.

This clone was counted once. The gene calls are TRBV11-2 and TRBJ1-1; TRBD1 might be the D (5 bases). CDR3 size: 17 residues. Germline V CDR1 and CDR2: SGHAT, FQNNGV. The ends were cut back, 3 bases at V and 1 base at J, with 18 bases in the middle. CDR3: CASSFRDGRLTNTEAFF. For the CDR3, the DNA is TGTGCCAGCAGCTTTAGGGACGGGAGACTTACGAACACTGAAGCTTTCTTT. Full variable domain (missing parts from reference TRBV11-2 and TRBJ1-1): EAGVAQSPRYKIIEKRQSVAFWCNPISGHATLYWYQQILGQGPKLLIQFQNNGVVDDSQLPKDRFSAERLKGVDSTLKIQPAKLEDSAVYLCASSFRDGRLTNTEAFFGQGTRLTVV.

J is TRBJ2-7 and V is TRBV27, with 9 bases identical to TRBD2. Losses at the gene ends were 2 bases for V and 6 bases for J; bases not matched to a gene: 5. CDR1 and CDR2 from the germline V gene are MNHEY and SMNVEV (reference sequence). This CDR3 is 14 amino acids long. The CDR3 region has the DNA TGTGCCAGCAGTTTAGCGGGAGGGCCGGGCGAGCAGTACGTC. Protein: CASSLAGGPGEQYV.

This clone was counted between two and nine times. The V gene is TRBV7-9, the J gene TRBJ1-1, with 9 bases fitting TRBD1. Unmatched junction bases numbered 4, after V lost 1 base and J lost 1 base. This CDR3 is built from 16 residues. Germline CDR1 SEHNR, CDR2 FQNEAQ (reference sequence). CDR3 sequence reads: CASSLGPQGANTEAFF. As DNA, the CDR3 is TGTGCCAGCAGCTTAGGACCACAGGGGGCGAACACTGAAGCTTTCTTT.

The chain carries TRBV6-6 and TRBJ1-3, with 8 bases identical to TRBD1. CDR3 length equals 15 residues. J lost 4 bases, V lost 4 bases, and 6 bases had no gene match. Looked up from germline, CDR1 is MNHNY and CDR2 is SVGAGI (reference sequence). This CDR3 reads CASSFQGARGNTIYF. The CDR3 DNA reads TGTGCCAGCAGTTTCCAGGGGGCGCGAGGAAACACCATATATTTT.

This clone came up a few times. The chain has TRBV4-3 and TRBJ2-1, with D hard to call. V gave up 0 bases and J gave up 6 bases, with 12 bases separating them. The germline V gene encodes CDR1 LGHNA and CDR2 YSLEER. The CDR3 totals 15 residues. CDR3 nucleotide sequence: TGCGCCAGCAGCCAAGATCAGGTTCTGAGCAATGAGCAGTTCTTC. Translating it yields CASSQDQVLSNEQFF.

This clone was seen a handful of times. The rearrangement links TRBV4-3 to TRBJ1-5, with a tentative D call TRBD1 (6 bases). The V end was cut by 0 bases, the J end by 3 bases, with 18 bases between. The CDR3 sequence is 18 residues long. CDR1 is LGHNA, CDR2 YSLEER, per germline. CDR3 sequence reads: CASSQDLQNRADNQPQHF. CDR3 sequence (DNA): TGCGCCAGCAGCCAAGATTTGCAAAACAGGGCCGACAATCAGCCCCAGCATTTT.

CDR3 region: CASSYGTGTLEQYF. DNA for the CDR3: TGCGCCAGCAGTTATGGGACAGGGACTCTCGAGCAGTACTTC. This sequence joins TRBV5-1 and TRBJ2-7, with TRBD1 matching over 9 bases. The CDR3 has 14 amino acids. J gave up 6 bases and V 5 bases, and 9 bases lay outside the gene matches. In germline, CDR1 is SGHRS, CDR2 YFSETQ.

The rearrangement joins TRBV29-1 to TRBJ2-1, with D maybe TRBD2 (5 bases). CDR1 is SQVTM, CDR2 ANQGSEA, per germline. With 6 bases removed from V and 1 base from J, the gap between germline ends came to 16 bases. This CDR3 is built from 15 residues. The CDR3 loop is CSVGSGSPSYNEQFF. CDR3 nucleotide sequence: TGCAGCGTGGGATCGGGGAGCCCATCCTACAATGAGCAGTTCTTC.

This chain joins TRBV29-1 and TRBJ1-4; 7 bases line up with TRBD1. V trimming: 6 bases; J trimming: 4 bases; junction bases outside the gene matches: 14. The CDR3 consists of 16 residues. The germline CDR1 and CDR2 sequences are SQVTM and ANQGSEA. CDR3 in DNA: TGCAGCGTGGGGGACAGCGGGTCGGGCGGTAATGAAAAACTGTTTTTT. This translates into CSVGDSGSGGNEKLFF.

The chain combines TRBV6-1 with TRBJ2-7, with D perhaps TRBD2 (6 bases). The CDR3 spans 15 residues. CDR1 is MNHNS and CDR2 is SASEGT in the germline V gene. Deletions cut 6 bases from V and 4 bases from J, with 19 bases between. This CDR3 is CASRAGLKGSYEQYV. CDR3 in DNA: TGTGCCAGCAGGGCGGGACTCAAGGGTTCTTACGAGCAGTACGTC.

The chain recombines TRBV7-7 with TRBJ2-5; TRBD2 aligns across 9 bases. The J segment lost 5 bases and the V segment lost 3 bases, leaving 4 bases of the junction unmatched. Germline V gene lookup returns CDR1 SSHAT and CDR2 FNYEAQ (reference sequence). This CDR3 region has 14 residues. The CDR3 DNA reads TGTGCCAGCAGCTTTAGCGGGGGCGGGGAGACCCAGTACTTC. It encodes CASSFSGGGETQYF.

This chain connects TRBV7-2 to TRBJ2-3; TRBD2 is a possible D gene (7 bases). Germline-derived CDR1 and CDR2 are SGHTA and FQGNSA. The CDR3 contains 15 residues. With 8 bases removed from V and 2 bases from J, the gap between germline ends came to 17 bases. The CDR3 DNA reads TGTGCCAGCGGCTCTAGGGGGGGAGACACAGATACGCAGTATTTT. Its translation is CASGSRGGDTDTQYF.

The chain joins TRBV21-1 to TRBJ1-4; TRBD1 reflects the table's D call only, with no check against the DNA. TRBV21-1 is recorded as a pseudogene. The CDR3 has 14 amino acids. CDR3 region: CASSQGAANEKLFF. Written as DNA, the CDR3 is TGTGCCAGCAGTCAGGGGGCGGCTAATGAAAAACTGTTTTTT.

This clone was seen only a few times. The V and J genes are TRBV7-9 and TRBJ1-1; unclear D gene. Trimming stripped 5 bases from V and 0 bases from J, with 13 bases between. Germline lookup yields CDR1 SEHNR and CDR2 FQNEAQ (reference sequence). The CDR3 contains 15 residues. The CDR3 sequence: CASSPRQTLNTEAFF. CDR3 in DNA: TGTGCCAGCAGCCCGCGGCAAACCTTGAACACTGAAGCTTTCTTT. Drawing the rest from reference TRBV7-9 and TRBJ1-1, the complete variable domain is DTGVSQNPRHKITKRGQNVTFRCDPISEHNRLYWYRQTLGQGPEFLTYFQNEAQLEKSRLLSDRFSAERPKGSFSTLEIQRTEQGDSAMYLCASSPRQTLNTEAFFGQGTRLTVV.

The chain joins TRBV30 to TRBJ2-3, with 12 positions matching TRBD2. With V trimmed by 3 bases and J by 5 bases, 6 bases remained unmatched. The CDR3 consists of 15 residues. Germline V gene sequence: CDR1 GTSNPN, CDR2 SVGIG (reference sequence). CDR3 amino acids: CAWSALAGGGDTQYF. CDR3 sequence (DNA): TGTGCCTGGAGCGCTCTAGCGGGAGGGGGAGATACGCAGTATTTT.

The chain combines TRBV5-1 with TRBJ2-7; 14 bases map to TRBD2. The CDR3 consists of 17 residues. Looked up from germline, CDR1 is SGHRS and CDR2 is YFSETQ. Trimming removed 4 bases from V and 1 base from J; junction bases left unmatched: 7. The CDR3 protein is CASSPPGTSGSSYEQYF. The DNA for the CDR3 is TGCGCCAGCAGCCCACCGGGGACTAGCGGGAGTTCCTACGAGCAGTACTTC. The full variable domain, completed using reference TRBV5-1 and TRBJ2-7, is KAGVTQTPRYLIKTRGQQVTLSCSPISGHRSVSWYQQTPGQGLQFLFEYFSETQRNKGNFPGRFSGRQFSNSRSEMNVSTLELGDSALYLCASSPPGTSGSSYEQYFGPGTRLTVT.

This clone showed up just a few times. J is TRBJ2-1 and V is TRBV6-1, with TRBD2 identical over 14 bases. J lost 5 bases, V lost 3 bases, and 3 bases had no gene match. CDR1 MNHNS and CDR2 SASEGT come from the germline V gene. CDR3 length: 16 residues. CDR3 in DNA: TGTGCCAGCAGTGACTTGACTAGCGGGAGGGACAATGAGCAGTTCTTC. Protein product: CASSDLTSGRDNEQFF.